These 14 T cell receptor beta chains came from one sample sequenced in a study of blood T cell repertoires in COVID-19. Only in-frame clones appear in the TCRdb table, and some are missing; sequencing was by immunoSEQ multiplex PCR. The table includes 300,000 to 400,000 clones, 75% to 90% detected once. The sequenced material came from peripheral blood. The receptors were sampled from a woman aged 30 to 39 with COVID-19, enrolled during active disease.

J is TRBJ1-3 and V is TRBV19; 7 bases line up with TRBD1. The CDR3 covers 15 residues. CDR1 LNHDA and CDR2 SQIVND come from the germline V gene (reference sequence). The ends lost 5 bases at V and 0 bases at J; junction bases unmatched: 4. The CDR3 DNA is TGTGCCAGTAGTGCGGGACAGAGCTCTGGAAACACCATATATTTT. The encoded protein is CASSAGQSSGNTIYF.

This clone was detected a few times. The gene calls are TRBV4-2 and TRBJ2-1, with 7 nucleotides matching TRBD2. The J segment lost 6 bases and the V segment lost 0 bases, leaving 5 bases of the junction unmatched. The CDR3 length is 15 residues. Germline CDR1 LGHNA, CDR2 YNFKEQ. CDR3 bases: TGTGCCAGCAGCCAAGATAGGGGAGGGGCCAATGAGCAGTTCTTC. Residues: CASSQDRGGANEQFF.

The chain has TRBV7-9 and TRBJ2-7; D might be TRBD2 (5 bases). The CDR3 contains 13 residues. Looked up from germline, CDR1 is SEHNR and CDR2 is FQNEAQ (reference sequence). With 7 bases removed from V and 6 bases from J, the gap between germline ends came to 16 bases. The chain's CDR3 is CASTHIEGVEQYF. CDR3 DNA sequence: TGTGCCAGCACCCACATAGAGGGAGTCGAGCAGTACTTC. The whole variable domain, filled in from reference TRBV7-9 and TRBJ2-7, reads DTGVSQNPRHKITKRGQNVTFRCDPISEHNRLYWYRQTLGQGPEFLTYFQNEAQLEKSRLLSDRFSAERPKGSFSTLEIQRTEQGDSAMYLCASTHIEGVEQYFGPGTRLTVT.

The chain links TRBV7-9 to TRBJ1-2, with 11 bases aligning to TRBD1. Germline V gene data show CDR1 as SEHNR and CDR2 as FQNEAQ (reference sequence). J lost 4 bases, V lost 0 bases, and 4 bases had no gene match. This CDR3 has 16 residues. The CDR3 DNA reads TGTGCCAGCAGCTTAGCGATAGGGACAGGGGGCTATGGCTACACCTTC. Its translation: CASSLAIGTGGYGYTF.

This chain uses TRBV19 with TRBJ1-1, with TRBD1 identical over 7 bases. The CDR3 totals 14 residues. Germline CDR1 reads LNHDA; CDR2 reads SQIVND (reference sequence). The J segment lost 3 bases and the V segment lost 6 bases, leaving 7 bases of the junction unmatched. This chain's CDR3 is CASRRQGLDTEAFF. For the CDR3, the DNA is TGTGCCAGTAGGCGACAGGGTTTGGACACTGAAGCTTTCTTT.

A single count supports this clone. The chain combines TRBV11-2 with TRBJ2-3; D gene uncertain. Germline assignment: CDR1 SGHAT and CDR2 FQNNGV. Trimming pared 5 bases from V and 3 bases from J, leaving 12 bases between. The CDR3 covers 14 residues. The CDR3 protein is CASSVTLSTDTQYF. The CDR3 DNA is TGTGCCAGCAGCGTTACCCTGAGTACAGATACGCAGTATTTT. Full variable domain (remainder filled in from reference TRBV11-2 and TRBJ2-3): EAGVAQSPRYKIIEKRQSVAFWCNPISGHATLYWYQQILGQGPKLLIQFQNNGVVDDSQLPKDRFSAERLKGVDSTLKIQPAKLEDSAVYLCASSVTLSTDTQYFGPGTRLTVL.

Many counts were recorded for this clone. This chain links TRBV27 with TRBJ2-1; 14 nucleotides align to TRBD2. Germline CDR1 and CDR2: MNHEY and SMNVEV (reference sequence). The CDR3 runs to 15 residues. V was pared by 5 bases and J by 7 bases, with 4 bases of the junction left unmatched. CDR3 region: CASSIGTSGSNEQFF. The CDR3 coding sequence is TGTGCCAGCAGTATCGGGACTAGCGGGAGTAATGAGCAGTTCTTC.

The chain links TRBV19 to TRBJ1-5; no reliable D call. With 3 bases removed from V and 5 bases from J, the gap between germline ends came to 8 bases. The CDR3 loop spans 13 amino acids. CDR1 is LNHDA, CDR2 SQIVND, per germline (reference sequence). The CDR3 is CASSMEEYQPQHF. The CDR3 DNA reads as TGTGCCAGTAGTATGGAGGAGTATCAGCCCCAGCATTTT. The full variable domain, completed using reference TRBV19 and TRBJ1-5, is DGGITQSPKYLFRKEGQNVTLSCEQNLNHDAMYWYRQDPGQGLRLIYYSQIVNDFQKGDIAEGYSVSREKKESFPLTVTSAQKNPTAFYLCASSMEEYQPQHFGDGTRLSIL.

The chain has TRBV5-4 and TRBJ2-2; 15 nucleotides match TRBD2. Germline values: CDR1 SGHNT, CDR2 YYREEE (reference sequence). V was pared by 5 bases and J by 7 bases, with 9 bases of the junction left unmatched. CDR3 length equals 17 residues. The CDR3 nucleotides read TGTGCCAGCAGTTCCGGACTAGCGGGAGGGCCGGTCGGGGAGCTGTTTTTT. Translated, it gives CASSSGLAGGPVGELFF.

The V call is TRBV5-1, the J call TRBJ1-3; D is perhaps TRBD1 (6 bases). V dropped 1 base and J dropped 2 bases, with 7 bases sitting between them. The CDR3 has 14 amino acids. Germline-derived CDR1 and CDR2 are SGHRS and YFSETQ. The CDR3 protein is CASSLTGPGNTIYF. The CDR3, as DNA: TGCGCCAGCAGCTTGACAGGGCCTGGAAACACCATATATTTT.

The chain links TRBV27 to TRBJ2-1; 7 nucleotides line up with TRBD2. This CDR3 contains 15 residues. Trimming at V came to 1 base and at J to 9 bases, leaving 9 bases not matched to a gene. Germline CDR1 reads MNHEY; CDR2 reads SMNVEV (reference sequence). CDR3 bases: TGTGCCAGCAGTTTATTGGGGACTATTACTACTGAGCAGTTCTTC. It yields the protein CASSLLGTITTEQFF.

This chain joins TRBV10-3 and TRBJ2-5, with 8 positions matching TRBD1. V dropped 2 bases and J dropped 4; count of bases not matched to a gene: 9. The CDR3 has 16 amino acids. Per germline, CDR1 ENHRY and CDR2 SYGVKD. The CDR3 loop reads CAISETAQGAGETQYF. CDR3 sequence (DNA): TGTGCCATCAGTGAGACAGCCCAGGGGGCCGGAGAGACCCAGTACTTC.

The CDR3 region is CASSPWGLAGDNEQFF. CDR3 nucleotide sequence: TGTGCCAGCAGCCCCTGGGGACTAGCGGGGGACAATGAGCAGTTCTTC. The V and J genes are TRBV7-6 and TRBJ2-1, with 14 bases aligning to TRBD2. Germline values: CDR1 SGHVS, CDR2 FNYEAQ. Trimming at V came to 5 bases and at J to 5 bases, leaving 5 bases not matched to a gene. This CDR3 spans 16 amino acids.

The chain employs TRBV25-1 and TRBJ2-3; 7 nucleotides match TRBD2. CDR1 and CDR2 from the germline V gene are MGHDK and SYGVNS. The CDR3 contains 16 residues. With 3 bases clipped from V and 2 bases from J, the junction kept 8 bases outside the gene matches. The CDR3 DNA reads as TGTGCCAGCAGTGACCAAAAGGGAGGGTTCACAGATACGCAGTATTTT. This translates into CASSDQKGGFTDTQYF.